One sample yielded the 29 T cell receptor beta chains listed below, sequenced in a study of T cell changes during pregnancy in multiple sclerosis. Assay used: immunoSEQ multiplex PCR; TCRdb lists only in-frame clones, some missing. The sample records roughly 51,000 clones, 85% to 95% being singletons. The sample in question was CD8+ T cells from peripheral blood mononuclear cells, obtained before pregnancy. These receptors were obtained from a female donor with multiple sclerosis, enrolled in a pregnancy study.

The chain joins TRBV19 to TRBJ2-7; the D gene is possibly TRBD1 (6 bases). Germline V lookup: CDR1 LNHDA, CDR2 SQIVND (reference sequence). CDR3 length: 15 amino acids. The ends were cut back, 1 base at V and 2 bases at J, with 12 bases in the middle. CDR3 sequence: CASSIGWGPAYEQYF. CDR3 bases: TGTGCCAGTAGTATAGGATGGGGGCCGGCCTACGAGCAGTACTTC.

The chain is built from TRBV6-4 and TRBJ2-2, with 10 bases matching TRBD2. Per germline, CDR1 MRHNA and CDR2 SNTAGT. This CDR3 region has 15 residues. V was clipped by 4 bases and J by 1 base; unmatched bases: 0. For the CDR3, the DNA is TGTGCCAGCAGTGGGACTAGCGGGAACACCGGGGAGCTGTTTTTT. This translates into CASSGTSGNTGELFF.

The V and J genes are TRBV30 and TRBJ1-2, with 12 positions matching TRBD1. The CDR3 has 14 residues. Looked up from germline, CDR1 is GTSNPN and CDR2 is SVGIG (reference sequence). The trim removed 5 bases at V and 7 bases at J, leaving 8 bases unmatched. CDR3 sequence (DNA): TGTGCCTGGGACCCGGGACAGGGGGCGGTTGGCTACACCTTC. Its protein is CAWDPGQGAVGYTF.

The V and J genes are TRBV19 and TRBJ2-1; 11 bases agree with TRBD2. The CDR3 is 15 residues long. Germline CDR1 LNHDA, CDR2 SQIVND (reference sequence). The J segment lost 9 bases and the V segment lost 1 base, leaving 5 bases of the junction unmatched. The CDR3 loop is CASSIGGSGRVEQFF. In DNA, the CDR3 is TGTGCCAGTAGTATAGGTGGTAGCGGGAGGGTTGAGCAGTTCTTC.

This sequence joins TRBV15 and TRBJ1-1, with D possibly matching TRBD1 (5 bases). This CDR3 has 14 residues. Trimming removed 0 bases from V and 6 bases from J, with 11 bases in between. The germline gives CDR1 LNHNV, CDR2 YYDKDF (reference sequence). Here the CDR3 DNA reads TGTGCCACCAGCAGAGATCAGGAGGGGTCTGAAGCTTTCTTT. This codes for CATSRDQEGSEAFF. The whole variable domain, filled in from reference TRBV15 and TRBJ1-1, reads DAMVIQNPRYQVTQFGKPVTLSCSQTLNHNVMYWYQQKSSQAPKLLFHYYDKDFNNEADTPDNFQSRRPNTSFCFLDIRSPGLGDTAMYLCATSRDQEGSEAFFGQGTRLTVV.

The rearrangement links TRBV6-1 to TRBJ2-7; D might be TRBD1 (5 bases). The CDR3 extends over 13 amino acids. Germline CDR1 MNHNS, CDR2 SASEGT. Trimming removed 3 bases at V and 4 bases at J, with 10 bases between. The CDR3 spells CASSDIRQYEQYF. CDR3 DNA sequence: TGTGCCAGCAGTGACATCCGACAGTACGAGCAGTACTTC.

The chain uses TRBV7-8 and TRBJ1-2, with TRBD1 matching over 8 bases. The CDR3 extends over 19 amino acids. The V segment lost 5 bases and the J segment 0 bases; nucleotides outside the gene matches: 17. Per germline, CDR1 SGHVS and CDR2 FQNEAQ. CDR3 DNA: TGTGCCAGCAGCCGTGAACTTCCGGGACAGGCTTTATCTAACTATGGCTACACCTTC. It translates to CASSRELPGQALSNYGYTF.

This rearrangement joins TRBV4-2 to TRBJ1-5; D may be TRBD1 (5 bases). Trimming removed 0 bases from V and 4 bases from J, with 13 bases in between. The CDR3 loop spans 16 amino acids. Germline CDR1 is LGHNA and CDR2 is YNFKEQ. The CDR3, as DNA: TGTGCCAGCAGCCAAGAAGGGACTTATCGAAATCAGCCCCAGCATTTT. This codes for CASSQEGTYRNQPQHF.

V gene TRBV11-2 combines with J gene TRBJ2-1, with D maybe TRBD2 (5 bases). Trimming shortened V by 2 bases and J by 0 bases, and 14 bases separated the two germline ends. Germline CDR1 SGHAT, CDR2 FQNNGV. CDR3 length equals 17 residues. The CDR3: CASSLTSWELSYNEQFF. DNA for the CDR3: TGTGCCAGCAGCTTAACGTCGTGGGAGCTCTCCTACAATGAGCAGTTCTTC.

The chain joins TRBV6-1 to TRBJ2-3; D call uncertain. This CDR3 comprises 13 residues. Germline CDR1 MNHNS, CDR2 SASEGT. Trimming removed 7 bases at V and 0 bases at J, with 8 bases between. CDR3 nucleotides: TGTGCCAGCAAGGCGACTAGCACAGATACGCAGTATTTT. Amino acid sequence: CASKATSTDTQYF.

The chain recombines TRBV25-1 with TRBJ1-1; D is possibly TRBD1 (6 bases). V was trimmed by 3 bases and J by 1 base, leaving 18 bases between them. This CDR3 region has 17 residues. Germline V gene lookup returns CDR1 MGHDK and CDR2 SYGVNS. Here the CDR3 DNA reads TGTGCCAGCAGTGACTCCCTGAGGGGGACACAGAACACTGAAGCTTTCTTT. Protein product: CASSDSLRGTQNTEAFF.

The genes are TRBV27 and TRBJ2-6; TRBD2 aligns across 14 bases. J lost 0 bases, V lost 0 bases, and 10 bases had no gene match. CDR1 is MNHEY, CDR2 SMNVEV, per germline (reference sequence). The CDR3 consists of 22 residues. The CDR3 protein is CASSLSPSGLAGGHSGANVLTF. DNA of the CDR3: TGTGCCAGCAGTTTATCCCCGTCCGGACTAGCGGGAGGCCACTCTGGGGCCAACGTCCTGACTTTC. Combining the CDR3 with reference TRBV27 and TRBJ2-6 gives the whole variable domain EAQVTQNPRYLITVTGKKLTVTCSQNMNHEYMSWYRQDPGLGLRQIYYSMNVEVTDKGDVPEGYKVSRKEKRNFPLILESPSPNQTSLYFCASSLSPSGLAGGHSGANVLTFGAGSRLTVL.

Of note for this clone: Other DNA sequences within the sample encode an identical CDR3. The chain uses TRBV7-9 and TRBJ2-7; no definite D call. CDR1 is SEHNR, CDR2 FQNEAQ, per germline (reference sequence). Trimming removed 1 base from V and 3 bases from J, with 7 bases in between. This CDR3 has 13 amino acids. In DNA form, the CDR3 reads TGTGCCAGCAGCTTAGAATCATTCTACGAGCAGTACTTC. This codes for CASSLESFYEQYF.

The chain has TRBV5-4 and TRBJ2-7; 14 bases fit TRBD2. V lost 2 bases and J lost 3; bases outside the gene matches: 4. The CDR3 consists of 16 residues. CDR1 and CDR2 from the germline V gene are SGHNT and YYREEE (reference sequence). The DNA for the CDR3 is TGTGCCAGCAGCTTCCCCGGGACTAGCGGGAGCTACGAGCAGTACTTC. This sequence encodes CASSFPGTSGSYEQYF.

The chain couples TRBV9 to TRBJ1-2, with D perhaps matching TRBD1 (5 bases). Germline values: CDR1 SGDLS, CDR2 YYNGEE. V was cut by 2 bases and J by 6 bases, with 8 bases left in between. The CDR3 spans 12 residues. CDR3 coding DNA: TGTGCCAGCAGCGTGGGGGGGGATGGCTACACCTTC. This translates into CASSVGGDGYTF.

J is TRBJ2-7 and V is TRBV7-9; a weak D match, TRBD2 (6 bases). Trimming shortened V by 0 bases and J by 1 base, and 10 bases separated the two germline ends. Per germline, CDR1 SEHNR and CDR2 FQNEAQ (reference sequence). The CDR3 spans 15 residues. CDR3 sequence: CASSLAGGESYEQYF. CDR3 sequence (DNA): TGTGCCAGCAGCTTAGCGGGGGGTGAATCCTACGAGCAGTACTTC.

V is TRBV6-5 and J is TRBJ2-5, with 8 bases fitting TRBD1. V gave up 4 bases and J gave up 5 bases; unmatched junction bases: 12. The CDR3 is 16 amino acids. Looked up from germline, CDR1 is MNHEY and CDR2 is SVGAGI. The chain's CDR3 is CASSSTPGTGQETQYF. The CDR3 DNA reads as TGTGCCAGCAGTTCAACTCCCGGGACAGGACAGGAGACCCAGTACTTC.

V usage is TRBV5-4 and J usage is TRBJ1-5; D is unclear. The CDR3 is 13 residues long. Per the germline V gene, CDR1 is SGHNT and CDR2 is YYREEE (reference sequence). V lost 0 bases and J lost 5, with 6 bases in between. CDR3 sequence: CASSLAHDQPQHF. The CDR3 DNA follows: TGTGCCAGCAGCTTGGCCCATGATCAGCCCCAGCATTTT. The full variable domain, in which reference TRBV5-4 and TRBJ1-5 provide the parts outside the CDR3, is ETGVTQSPTHLIKTRGQQVTLRCSSQSGHNTVSWYQQALGQGPQFIFQYYREEENGRGNFPPRFSGLQFPNYSSELNVNALELDDSALYLCASSLAHDQPQHFGDGTRLSIL.

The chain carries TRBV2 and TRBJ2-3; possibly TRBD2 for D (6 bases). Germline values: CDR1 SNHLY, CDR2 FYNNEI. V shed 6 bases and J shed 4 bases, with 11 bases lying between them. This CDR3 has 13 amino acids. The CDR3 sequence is CASSPERADTQYF. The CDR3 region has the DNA TGTGCCAGCAGCCCCGAGCGGGCAGATACGCAGTATTTT.

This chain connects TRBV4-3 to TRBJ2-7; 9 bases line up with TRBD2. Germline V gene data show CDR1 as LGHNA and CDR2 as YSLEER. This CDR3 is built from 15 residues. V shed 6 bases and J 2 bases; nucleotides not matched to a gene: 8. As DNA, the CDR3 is TGCGCCAGCAGGGAGGGGGCTAGCGGGGCCTACGAGCAGTACTTC. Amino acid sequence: CASREGASGAYEQYF.

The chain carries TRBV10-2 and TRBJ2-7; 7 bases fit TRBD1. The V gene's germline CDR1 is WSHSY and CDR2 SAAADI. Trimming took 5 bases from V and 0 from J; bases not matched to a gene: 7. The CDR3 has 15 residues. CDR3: CASSPGTDLSYEQYF. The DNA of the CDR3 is TGCGCCAGCAGTCCCGGGACAGACCTCTCCTACGAGCAGTACTTC.

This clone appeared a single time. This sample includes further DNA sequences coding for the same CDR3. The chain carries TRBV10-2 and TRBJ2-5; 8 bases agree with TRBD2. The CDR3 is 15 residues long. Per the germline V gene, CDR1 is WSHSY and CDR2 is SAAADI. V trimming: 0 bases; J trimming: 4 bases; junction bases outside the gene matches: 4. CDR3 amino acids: CASSESPGGRETQYF. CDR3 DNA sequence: TGCGCCAGCAGTGAGTCTCCGGGAGGGCGAGAGACCCAGTACTTC.

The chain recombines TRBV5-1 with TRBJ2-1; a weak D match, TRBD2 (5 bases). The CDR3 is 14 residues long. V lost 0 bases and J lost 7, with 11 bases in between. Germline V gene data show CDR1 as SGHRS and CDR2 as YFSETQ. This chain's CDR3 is CASSLGRSGNEQFF. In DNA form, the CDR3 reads TGCGCCAGCAGCTTGGGCAGGTCGGGGAATGAGCAGTTCTTC.

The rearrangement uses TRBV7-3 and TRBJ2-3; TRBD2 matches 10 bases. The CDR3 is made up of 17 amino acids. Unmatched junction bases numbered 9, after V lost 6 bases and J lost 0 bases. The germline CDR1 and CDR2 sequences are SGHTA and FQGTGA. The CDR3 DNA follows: TGTGCCAGCAGTTCCGGACTAGCGGATGACAGCACAGATACGCAGTATTTT. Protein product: CASSSGLADDSTDTQYF.

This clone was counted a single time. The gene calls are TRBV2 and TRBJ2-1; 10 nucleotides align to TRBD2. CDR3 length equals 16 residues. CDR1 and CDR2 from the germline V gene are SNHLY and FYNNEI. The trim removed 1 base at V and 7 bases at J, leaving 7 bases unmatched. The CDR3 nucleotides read TGTGCCAGCAGTGAAGTAACTAGCGGGATGTTAAATGAGCAGTTCTTC. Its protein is CASSEVTSGMLNEQFF.

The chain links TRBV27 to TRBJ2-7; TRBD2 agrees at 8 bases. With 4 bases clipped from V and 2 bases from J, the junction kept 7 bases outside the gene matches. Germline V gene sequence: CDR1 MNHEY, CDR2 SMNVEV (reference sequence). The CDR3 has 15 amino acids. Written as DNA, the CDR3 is TGTGCCAGCAGTTCAGGACTAGCTGTGGCCTACGAGCAGTACTTC. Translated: CASSSGLAVAYEQYF.

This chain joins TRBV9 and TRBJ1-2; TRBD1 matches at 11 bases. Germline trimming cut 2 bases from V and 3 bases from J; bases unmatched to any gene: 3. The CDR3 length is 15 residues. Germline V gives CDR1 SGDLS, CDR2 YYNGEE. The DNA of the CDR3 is TGTGCCAGCAGCGTCTGGGACAGGGGGTACTATGGCTACACCTTC. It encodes CASSVWDRGYYGYTF.

In nucleotides, the CDR3 is TGTGCCAGCAGTGTCGAACCACTTAGGGGTCACACTGAAGCTTTCTTT. Protein product: CASSVEPLRGHTEAFF. The chain uses TRBV9 and TRBJ1-1, with D possibly matching TRBD1 (5 bases). This CDR3 is 16 amino acids long. The V gene lost 5 bases and the J gene lost 3 bases, with 20 bases spanning the gap. The germline V gene encodes CDR1 SGDLS and CDR2 YYNGEE. The entire variable domain, with the rest obtained from reference TRBV9 and TRBJ1-1, is as follows: DSGVTQTPKHLITATGQRVTLRCSPRSGDLSVYWYQQSLDQGLQFLIQYYNGEERAKGNILERFSAQQFPDLHSELNLSSLELGDSALYFCASSVEPLRGHTEAFFGQGTRLTVV.

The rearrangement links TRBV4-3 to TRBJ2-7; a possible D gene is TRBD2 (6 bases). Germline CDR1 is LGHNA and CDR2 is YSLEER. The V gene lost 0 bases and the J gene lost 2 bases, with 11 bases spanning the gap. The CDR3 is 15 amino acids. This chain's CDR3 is CASSQEIAAPYEQYF. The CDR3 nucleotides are TGCGCCAGCAGCCAAGAGATAGCGGCCCCCTACGAGCAGTACTTC.